A single sample is the source of the 21 T cell receptor beta chains below, sequenced in a study of CD8 T cells in ankylosing spondylitis (dated by TCRdb to the late 2010s). Receptor amplification or capture employed 5' RACE. The sequencer was an Illumina HiSeq 2500. TCRdb applied fastp at Q25 and MiXCR to the public reads, then kept only in-frame beta chains. Entries that share a CDR3 protein sequence are merged under the most common genes and DNA. The sample profile shows about 510,000 distinct CDR3 sequences; less than 6% of them were found once. Of the sample, roughly 3.5% is held by the ten largest clones. Antigen specificity for these receptors is unknown. General study outcomes and caveats: A TCR beta motif of 7 or 8 highly homologous amino acid variants appeared characteristic of blood from ankylosing spondylitis patients.

The specimen sequenced was blood, either unsorted or a sorted T cell fraction (not recorded which). The receptors stem from a male donor with ankylosing spondylitis.

The table lists this clonotype with many counts. The gene calls are TRBV24-1 and TRBJ2-4, with 10 bases identical to TRBD2. The CDR3 length is 14 residues. The germline V gene has CDR1 KGHDR and CDR2 SFDVKD. Unmatched junction bases numbered 7, after V lost 7 bases and J lost 8 bases. The CDR3 loop reads CATRERGGRHIQYF. The CDR3 DNA is TGTGCCACCAGAGAGCGGGGGGGCAGGCACATTCAGTACTTC.

This clonotype has just a few counts. The V call is TRBV3-1, the J call TRBJ2-1; D possibly corresponds to TRBD2 (5 bases). The V end lost 0 bases, the J end lost 2 bases, and 14 bases lay between the germline ends. The CDR3 contains 17 residues. CDR1 LGHDT and CDR2 YNNKEL come from the germline V gene (reference sequence). The CDR3 region has the DNA TGTGCCAGCAGCCAAGATGGGAGTTGGAGCCCCTACAATGAGCAGTTCTTC. Its translation is CASSQDGSWSPYNEQFF.

This clonotype has ten or more counts. The chain recombines TRBV11-2 with TRBJ1-4; D not resolved. The CDR3 is 15 residues long. Per germline, CDR1 SGHAT and CDR2 FQNNGV. V was trimmed by 6 bases and J by 0 bases, leaving 11 bases between them. CDR3 in amino acids: CASRRAFATNEKLFF. The DNA of the CDR3 is TGTGCCAGCAGACGGGCCTTTGCAACTAATGAAAAACTGTTTTTT.

This clonotype was picked up many times. The CDR3: CASKTGGPYEQYF. CDR3 nucleotides: TGTGCCAGCAAGACCGGGGGCCCTTACGAGCAGTACTTC. This chain uses TRBV6-1 with TRBJ2-7, with D possibly called TRBD1 or TRBD2 (6 bases each). CDR3 size: 13 residues. From germline, CDR1 is MNHNS and CDR2 SASEGT. Trimming removed 7 bases at V and 4 bases at J, with 14 bases between.

In its sample, this clonotype was seen many times. The gene calls are TRBV6-6 and TRBJ2-1; D gene uncertain. The germline V gene encodes CDR1 MNHNY and CDR2 SVGAGI (reference sequence). CDR3 length: 10 residues. The ends were cut back, 2 bases at V and 15 bases at J, with 8 bases in the middle. Here the CDR3 DNA reads TGTGCCAGCAGTTACCCCGGTTGGTTCTTC. Its protein product is CASSYPGWFF.

This clonotype turned up a few times. This chain connects TRBV6-1 to TRBJ2-2; 9 nucleotides align to TRBD2. V lost 8 bases, J lost 4 bases, and 14 bases stayed unmatched. Germline V gene sequence: CDR1 MNHNS, CDR2 SASEGT. The CDR3 sequence is 17 residues long. The CDR3 nucleotides are TGTGCCAGCGCTTATGGAGGGGTAGCGGGAGTCACCGGGGAGCTGTTTTTT. Its protein is CASAYGGVAGVTGELFF.

This clonotype has at least ten counts. The chain carries TRBV29-1 and TRBJ1-5; D call uncertain. Trimming pared 4 bases from V and 4 bases from J, leaving 8 bases between. Germline V gene data show CDR1 as SQVTM and CDR2 as ANQGSEA. CDR3 length equals 12 residues. The CDR3 is CSVGNSNQPQHF. The CDR3 DNA is TGCAGCGTTGGGAACAGTAATCAGCCCCAGCATTTT.

The CDR3 bases are TGTGCCAGCAGTGTTGTAATGGGTCAGCCCCAGCATTTT. It specifies CASSVVMGQPQHF. The V call is TRBV28, the J call TRBJ1-5; D is unresolved. V lost 5 bases, J lost 6 bases, and 11 bases lay in between. There are 13 residues in the CDR3. Germline CDR1 and CDR2: MDHEN and SYDVKM. Drawing the rest from reference TRBV28 and TRBJ1-5, the complete variable domain is DVKVTQSSRYLVKRTGEKVFLECVQDMDHENMFWYRQDPGLGLRLIYFSYDVKMKEKGDIPEGYSVSREKKERFSLILESASTNQTSMYLCASSVVMGQPQHFGDGTRLSIL.

This clonotype was picked up many times. The V gene is TRBV5-1, the J gene TRBJ2-1; no firm D call. Trimming cost V 0 bases and J 0 bases, with 7 bases left between them. This CDR3 spans 15 amino acids. Germline CDR1 and CDR2: SGHRS and YFSETQ. CDR3 bases: TGCGCCAGCAGCTTGGTGCCGGCCTCCTACAATGAGCAGTTCTTC. Translated, it gives CASSLVPASYNEQFF.

This clonotype was observed many times. The CDR3 coding sequence is TGCGCCAGCAGCCGGGGGACAGGCCTGAACACTGAAGCTTTCTTT. Protein sequence: CASSRGTGLNTEAFF. J is TRBJ1-1 and V is TRBV4-1, with TRBD1 identical over 8 bases. Germline CDR1 MGHRA, CDR2 YSYEKL. V shed 4 bases and J 0 bases; nucleotides not matched to a gene: 4. This CDR3 is built from 15 residues.

Ten or more counts support this clonotype. The gene calls are TRBV3-1 and TRBJ1-6; 9 bases align to TRBD1. J was trimmed by 10 bases and V by 0 bases; bases with no gene match: 7. Germline-derived CDR1 and CDR2 are LGHDT and YNNKEL (reference sequence). The CDR3 sequence is 16 residues long. The CDR3 sequence is CASSQDTHRGQSPLHF. CDR3 coding DNA: TGTGCCAGCAGCCAAGATACCCACAGGGGGCAATCACCCCTCCACTTT.

In this sample, this clonotype turned up many times. The chain employs TRBV28 and TRBJ2-2; perhaps TRBD1 as D (5 bases). The CDR3 is 14 amino acids. Germline values: CDR1 MDHEN, CDR2 SYDVKM. V was trimmed by 5 bases and J by 6 bases, leaving 13 bases between them. The CDR3 region has the DNA TGTGCCAGCAGTAGGGGTGGGGCCGCCGGGGAGCTGTTTTTT. This translates into CASSRGGAAGELFF.

This clonotype came up a few times. This chain connects TRBV10-2 to TRBJ2-1; 10 bases are shared with TRBD2. V dropped 4 bases and J dropped 7; count of bases not matched to a gene: 16. The CDR3 covers 18 residues. CDR1 and CDR2 from the germline V gene are WSHSY and SAAADI. CDR3 nucleotide sequence: TGCGCCAGCAGTGCCAGTCCGGGACTAGCGACCTTCACTAATGAGCAGTTCTTC. Its translation: CASSASPGLATFTNEQFF.

This clonotype was observed at least ten times. The chain employs TRBV12-3 or TRBV12-4 and TRBJ2-5; TRBD2 matches at 12 bases. V shed 7 bases and J 4 bases; nucleotides not matched to a gene: 4. There are 14 residues in the CDR3. CDR3 residues: CASTMGLAGETQYF. As DNA, the CDR3 is TGTGCCAGCACCATGGGACTAGCGGGAGAGACCCAGTACTTC.

This clonotype was seen ten or more times. The rearrangement uses TRBV5-1 and TRBJ2-7; 7 bases map to TRBD1. CDR3 length equals 14 residues. Losses at the gene ends were 4 bases for V and 2 bases for J; bases not matched to a gene: 6. Germline V gene lookup returns CDR1 SGHRS and CDR2 YFSETQ. The CDR3 bases are TGCGCCAGCAGCGGGAGACAGGGAACCTACGAGCAGTACTTC. The encoded protein is CASSGRQGTYEQYF. The full variable domain, with the rest looked up from reference TRBV5-1 and TRBJ2-7, is KAGVTQTPRYLIKTRGQQVTLSCSPISGHRSVSWYQQTPGQGLQFLFEYFSETQRNKGNFPGRFSGRQFSNSRSEMNVSTLELGDSALYLCASSGRQGTYEQYFGPGTRLTVT.

This clonotype was observed many times. The chain joins TRBV5-1 to TRBJ2-5, with D possibly TRBD1 on 6 matching bases. V gave up 4 bases and J gave up 5 bases, with 18 bases separating them. This CDR3 is 15 amino acids long. The germline gives CDR1 SGHRS, CDR2 YFSETQ. The CDR3 sequence: CASSEMQGSLETQYF. The CDR3 bases are TGCGCCAGCAGCGAGATGCAGGGGTCCTTGGAGACCCAGTACTTC.

This clonotype came up many times. V and J are TRBV6-2 or TRBV6-3 and TRBJ2-7, with 7 bases identical to TRBD1. J was trimmed by 4 bases and V by 8 bases; bases with no gene match: 8. Germline V gene sequence: CDR1 MNHEY, CDR2 SVGEGT. The CDR3 totals 13 residues. CDR3 nucleotides: TGTGCCAGCGTACAGGGGTTTCGGTACGAGCAGTACTTC. It specifies CASVQGFRYEQYF.

This chain connects TRBV5-1 to TRBJ2-1; 10 nucleotides match TRBD2. CDR3 length: 15 amino acids. Germline V CDR1 and CDR2: SGHRS, YFSETQ. Germline trimming cut 4 bases from V and 7 bases from J; bases unmatched to any gene: 8. CDR3 region: CASSPMSGRANEQFF. The CDR3 DNA sequence: TGCGCCAGCAGCCCCATGAGCGGGAGGGCGAATGAGCAGTTCTTC.

This clonotype has a count of ten or more. V and J are TRBV20-1 and TRBJ1-3; D not certain. The CDR3 has 15 residues. The ends were cut back, 5 bases at V and 1 base at J, with 15 bases in the middle. Germline assignment: CDR1 DFQATT and CDR2 SNEGSKA (reference sequence). CDR3 in amino acids: CSAANLRRSGNTIYF. The CDR3 coding sequence is TGCAGTGCTGCCAACCTTCGTCGTTCTGGAAACACCATATATTTT.

This clonotype was seen at least ten times. CDR3 loop: CASSPGQGARQPQHF. The CDR3 nucleotides read TGTGCCAGCAGCCCGGGACAGGGGGCGCGTCAGCCCCAGCATTTT. The chain uses TRBV7-8 and TRBJ1-5, with 12 bases fitting TRBD1. The CDR3 extends over 15 amino acids. Germline V gives CDR1 SGHVS, CDR2 FQNEAQ. V dropped 5 bases and J dropped 6; count of bases not matched to a gene: 5.

At least ten counts were recorded for this clonotype. The chain carries TRBV6-1 and TRBJ2-2; 8 bases are a match to TRBD1. The CDR3 extends over 13 amino acids. Germline trimming cut 10 bases from V and 1 base from J; bases unmatched to any gene: 2. Germline V gives CDR1 MNHNS, CDR2 SASEGT. This CDR3 is CAIGQGNTGELFF. CDR3 DNA sequence: TGTGCCATCGGACAGGGGAACACCGGGGAGCTGTTTTTT.